The T cell receptor beta chain under discussion was sequenced for a study of blood T cells in healthy people across ages. This CDR3 comprises 13 residues. Per germline, CDR1 SGHNT and CDR2 YENEEA. V dropped 5 bases and J dropped 5; count of bases not matched to a gene: 6. Primed by a sample-barcoded 5' primer and a J-beta primer mix, a second PCR proceeded for 7 to 11 cycles. In TCRdb, the 5' RACE reads were re-called with MiXCR into one record per CDR3 protein. This table holds 920,000 or so distinct CDR3 sequences, roughly 45% found once. The rearrangement links TRBV11-3 to TRBJ2-7; 7 nucleotides match TRBD2. The TCR was taken from a woman aged 60-70 years in good health. Sequenced sample: blood. The CDR3 nucleotides read TGTGCCAGCAGCGGGGAGGGGACCAACGAGCAGTACTTC. Translated, it gives CASSGEGTNEQYF.